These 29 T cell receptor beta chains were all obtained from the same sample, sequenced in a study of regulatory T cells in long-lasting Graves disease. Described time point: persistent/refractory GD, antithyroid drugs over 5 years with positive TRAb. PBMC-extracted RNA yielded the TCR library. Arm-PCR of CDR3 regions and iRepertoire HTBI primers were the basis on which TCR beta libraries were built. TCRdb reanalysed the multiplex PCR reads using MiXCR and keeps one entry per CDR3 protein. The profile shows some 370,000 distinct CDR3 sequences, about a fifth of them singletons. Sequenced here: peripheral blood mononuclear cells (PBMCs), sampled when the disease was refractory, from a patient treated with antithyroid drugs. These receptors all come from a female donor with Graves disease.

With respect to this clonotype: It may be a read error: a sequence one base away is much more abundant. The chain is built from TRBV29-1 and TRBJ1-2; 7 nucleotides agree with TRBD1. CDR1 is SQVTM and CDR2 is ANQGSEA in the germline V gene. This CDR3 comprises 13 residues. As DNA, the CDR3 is TGCGGCGTCTCAGGGGGGGGAGACTATGGCTACACCTTC. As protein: CGVSGGGDYGYTF.

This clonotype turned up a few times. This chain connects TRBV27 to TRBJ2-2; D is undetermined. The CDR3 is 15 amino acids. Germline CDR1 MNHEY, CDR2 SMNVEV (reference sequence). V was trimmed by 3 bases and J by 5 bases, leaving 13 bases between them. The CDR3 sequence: CASSFGITPTGELFF. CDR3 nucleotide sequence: TGTGCCAGCAGTTTTGGTATTACCCCGACCGGGGAGCTGTTTTTT.

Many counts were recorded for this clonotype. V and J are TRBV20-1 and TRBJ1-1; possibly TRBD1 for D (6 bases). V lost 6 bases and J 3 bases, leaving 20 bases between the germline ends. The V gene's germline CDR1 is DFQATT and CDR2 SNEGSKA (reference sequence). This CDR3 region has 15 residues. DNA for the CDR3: TGCAGTGCCTTAAGAGGCCAGGGGATGCACACTGAAGCTTTCTTT. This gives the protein CSALRGQGMHTEAFF.

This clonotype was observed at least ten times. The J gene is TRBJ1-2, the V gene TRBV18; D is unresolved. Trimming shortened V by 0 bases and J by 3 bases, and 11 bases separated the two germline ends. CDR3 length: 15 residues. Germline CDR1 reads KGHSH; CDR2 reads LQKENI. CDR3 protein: CASSPPPAGHYGYTF. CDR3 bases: TGTGCCAGCTCACCACCACCGGCCGGACACTATGGCTACACCTTC.

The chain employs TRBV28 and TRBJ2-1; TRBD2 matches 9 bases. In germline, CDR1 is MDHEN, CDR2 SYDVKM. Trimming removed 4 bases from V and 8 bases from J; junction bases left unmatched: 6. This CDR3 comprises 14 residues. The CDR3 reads CASSWLAGVDEQFF. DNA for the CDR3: TGTGCCAGCAGTTGGTTAGCGGGAGTTGATGAGCAGTTCTTC. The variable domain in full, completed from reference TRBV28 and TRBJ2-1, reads DVKVTQSSRYLVKRTGEKVFLECVQDMDHENMFWYRQDPGLGLRLIYFSYDVKMKEKGDIPEGYSVSREKKERFSLILESASTNQTSMYLCASSWLAGVDEQFFGPGTRLTVL.

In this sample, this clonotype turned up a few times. CDR3 DNA sequence: TGTGCCTGGAGGGAAAGTAACTCCTACGAGCAGTACTTC. The encoded protein is CAWRESNSYEQYF. The chain combines TRBV30 with TRBJ2-7; D is ambiguous. V was cut by 3 bases and J by 0 bases, with 9 bases left in between. The length of the CDR3 is 13 residues. Germline CDR1 and CDR2: GTSNPN and SVGIG (reference sequence). The full variable domain, completed using reference TRBV30 and TRBJ2-7, is SQTIHQWPATLVQPVGSPLSLECTVEGTSNPNLYWYRQAAGRGLQLLFYSVGIGQISSEVPQNLSASRPQDRQFILSSKKLLLSDSGFYLCAWRESNSYEQYFGPGTRLTVT.

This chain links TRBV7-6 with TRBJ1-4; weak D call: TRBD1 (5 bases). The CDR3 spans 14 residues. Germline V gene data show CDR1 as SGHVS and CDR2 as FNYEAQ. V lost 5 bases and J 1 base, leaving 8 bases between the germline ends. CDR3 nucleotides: TGTGCCAGCAGCGCAAGGGGAACTAATGAAAAACTGTTTTTT. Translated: CASSARGTNEKLFF.

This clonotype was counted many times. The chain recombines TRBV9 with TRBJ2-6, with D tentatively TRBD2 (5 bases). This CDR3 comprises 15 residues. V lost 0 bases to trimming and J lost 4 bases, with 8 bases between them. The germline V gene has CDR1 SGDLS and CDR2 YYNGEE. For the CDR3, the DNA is TGTGCCAGCAGCGTAGCCGGGGTAGGGGCCAACGTCCTGACTTTC. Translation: CASSVAGVGANVLTF.

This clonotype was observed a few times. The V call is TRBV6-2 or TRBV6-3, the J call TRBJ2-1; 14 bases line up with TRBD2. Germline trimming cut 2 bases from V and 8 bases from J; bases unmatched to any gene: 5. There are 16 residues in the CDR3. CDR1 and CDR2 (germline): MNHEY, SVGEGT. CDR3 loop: CASSYLGLAGVDEQFF. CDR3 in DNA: TGTGCCAGCAGTTACCTGGGACTAGCGGGAGTCGATGAGCAGTTCTTC.

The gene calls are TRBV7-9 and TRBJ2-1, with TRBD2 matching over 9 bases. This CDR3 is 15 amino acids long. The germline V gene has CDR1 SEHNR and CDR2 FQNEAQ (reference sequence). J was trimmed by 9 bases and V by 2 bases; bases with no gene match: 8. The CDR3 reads CASSLLAGIMGEQFF. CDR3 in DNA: TGTGCCAGCAGCTTACTAGCGGGGATTATGGGTGAGCAGTTCTTC.

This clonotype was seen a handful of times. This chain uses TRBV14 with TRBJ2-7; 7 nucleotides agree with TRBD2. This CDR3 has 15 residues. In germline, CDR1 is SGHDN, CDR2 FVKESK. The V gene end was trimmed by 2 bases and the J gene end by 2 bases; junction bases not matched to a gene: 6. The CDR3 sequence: CASSQLPGRAYEQYF. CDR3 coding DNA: TGTGCCAGCAGCCAACTTCCAGGGAGGGCCTACGAGCAGTACTTC.

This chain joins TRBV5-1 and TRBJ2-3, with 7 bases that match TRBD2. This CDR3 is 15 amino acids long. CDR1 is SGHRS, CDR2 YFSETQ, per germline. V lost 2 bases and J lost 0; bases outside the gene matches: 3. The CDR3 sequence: CASSLAGTSTDTQYF. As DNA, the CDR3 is TGCGCCAGCAGCTTAGCGGGAACTAGCACAGATACGCAGTATTTT.

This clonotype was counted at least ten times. The CDR3 coding sequence is TGTGCCAGCAGTTCCGGACAGGCCCAGAAAGACTATGGCTACACCTTC. Its translation is CASSSGQAQKDYGYTF. The V call is TRBV28, the J call TRBJ1-2, with TRBD1 matching 7 bases. Germline V gene sequence: CDR1 MDHEN, CDR2 SYDVKM. CDR3 length: 16 residues. With V trimmed by 4 bases and J by 3 bases, 11 bases remained unmatched.

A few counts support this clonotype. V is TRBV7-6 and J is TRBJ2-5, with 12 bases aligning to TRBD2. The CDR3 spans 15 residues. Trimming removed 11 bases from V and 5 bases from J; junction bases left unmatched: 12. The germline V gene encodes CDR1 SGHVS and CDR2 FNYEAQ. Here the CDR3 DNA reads TGTGCCGGGGGGATGACTAGCGGGAGTCGGGAGACCCAGTACTTC. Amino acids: CAGGMTSGSRETQYF.

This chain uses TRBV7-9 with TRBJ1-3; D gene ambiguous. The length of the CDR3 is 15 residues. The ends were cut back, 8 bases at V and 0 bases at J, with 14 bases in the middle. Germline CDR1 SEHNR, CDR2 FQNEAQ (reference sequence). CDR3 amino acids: CASGPQGGSGNTIYF. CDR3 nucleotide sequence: TGTGCCAGCGGGCCCCAAGGCGGCTCTGGAAACACCATATATTTT.

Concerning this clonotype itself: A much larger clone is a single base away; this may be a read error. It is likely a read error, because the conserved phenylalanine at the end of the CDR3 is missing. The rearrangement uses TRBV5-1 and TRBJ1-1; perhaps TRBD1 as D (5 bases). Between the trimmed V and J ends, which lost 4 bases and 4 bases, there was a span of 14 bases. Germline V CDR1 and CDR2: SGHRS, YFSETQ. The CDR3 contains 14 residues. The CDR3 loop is CASSPQGSTTEAFS. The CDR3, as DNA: TGCGCCAGCAGCCCGCAGGGCAGTACCACTGAAGCTTTCTCT.

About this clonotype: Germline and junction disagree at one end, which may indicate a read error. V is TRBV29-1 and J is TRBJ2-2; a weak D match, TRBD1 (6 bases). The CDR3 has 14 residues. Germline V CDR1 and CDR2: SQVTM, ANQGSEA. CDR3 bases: TGCGGCGCGAGACAGGAGCGGAACGCCGGGGAGCTGTTTTTT. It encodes CGARQERNAGELFF.

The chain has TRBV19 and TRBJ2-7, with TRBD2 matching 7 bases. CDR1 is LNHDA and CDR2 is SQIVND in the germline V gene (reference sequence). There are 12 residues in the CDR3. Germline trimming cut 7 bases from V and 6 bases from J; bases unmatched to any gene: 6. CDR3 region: CASISGAVEQYF. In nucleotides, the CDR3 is TGTGCCAGTATCAGCGGGGCGGTCGAGCAGTACTTC.

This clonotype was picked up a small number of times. This CDR3 reads CASSANLEGEQYF. DNA of the CDR3: TGCGCCAGCAGTGCAAACTTGGAAGGGGAGCAGTACTTC. This chain connects TRBV10-2 to TRBJ2-7; D not resolved. The CDR3 is 13 residues long. CDR1 and CDR2 (germline): WSHSY, SAAADI. Trimming cost V 4 bases and J 7 bases, with 14 bases left between them.

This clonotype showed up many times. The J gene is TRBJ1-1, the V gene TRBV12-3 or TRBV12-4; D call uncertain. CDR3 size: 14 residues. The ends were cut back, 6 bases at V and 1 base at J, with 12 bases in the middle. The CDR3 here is CASSPRPSNTEAFF. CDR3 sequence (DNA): TGTGCCAGCAGCCCGAGACCGTCGAACACTGAAGCTTTCTTT.

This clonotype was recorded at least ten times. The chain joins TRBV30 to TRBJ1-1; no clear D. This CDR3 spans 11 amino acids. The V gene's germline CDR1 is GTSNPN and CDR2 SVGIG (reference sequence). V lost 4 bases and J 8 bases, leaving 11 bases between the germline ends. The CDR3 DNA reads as TGTGCCTGGATGGAGGCGCCCGAAGCTTTCTTT. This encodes CAWMEAPEAFF.

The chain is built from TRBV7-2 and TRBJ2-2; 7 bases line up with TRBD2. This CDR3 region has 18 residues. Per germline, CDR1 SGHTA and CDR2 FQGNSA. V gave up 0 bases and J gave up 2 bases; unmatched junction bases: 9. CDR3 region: CASSLAPPTSVNTGELFF. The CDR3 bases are TGTGCCAGCAGCTTAGCACCCCCCACTAGCGTAAACACCGGGGAGCTGTTTTTT.

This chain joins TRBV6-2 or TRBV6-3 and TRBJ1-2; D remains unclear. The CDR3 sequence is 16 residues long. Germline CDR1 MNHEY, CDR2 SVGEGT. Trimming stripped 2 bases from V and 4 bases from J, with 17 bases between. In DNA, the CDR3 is TGTGCCAGCAGTTACCGCTCCTTCGGGCCGTTCTATGGCTACACCTTC. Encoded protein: CASSYRSFGPFYGYTF.

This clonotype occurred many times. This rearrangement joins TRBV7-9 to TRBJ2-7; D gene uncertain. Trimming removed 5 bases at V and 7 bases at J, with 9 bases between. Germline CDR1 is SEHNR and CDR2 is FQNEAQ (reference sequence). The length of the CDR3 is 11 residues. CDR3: CASSPNWEQYF. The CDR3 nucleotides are TGTGCCAGCAGCCCCAATTGGGAGCAGTACTTC. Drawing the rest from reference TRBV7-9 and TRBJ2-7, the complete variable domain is DTGVSQNPRHKITKRGQNVTFRCDPISEHNRLYWYRQTLGQGPEFLTYFQNEAQLEKSRLLSDRFSAERPKGSFSTLEIQRTEQGDSAMYLCASSPNWEQYFGPGTRLTVT.

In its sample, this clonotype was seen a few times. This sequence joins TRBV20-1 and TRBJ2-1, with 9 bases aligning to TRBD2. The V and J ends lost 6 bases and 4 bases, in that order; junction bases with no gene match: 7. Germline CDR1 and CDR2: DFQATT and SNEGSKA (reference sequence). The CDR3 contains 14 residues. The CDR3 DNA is TGCAGTGCCACGCGGGAGGGCCTTTACAATGAGCAGTTCTTC. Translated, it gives CSATREGLYNEQFF.

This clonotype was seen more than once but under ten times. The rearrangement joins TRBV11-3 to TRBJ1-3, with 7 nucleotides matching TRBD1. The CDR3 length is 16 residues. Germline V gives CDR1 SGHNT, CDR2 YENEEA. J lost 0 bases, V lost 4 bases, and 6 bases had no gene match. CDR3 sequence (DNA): TGTGCCAGCAGCTCGCGGGACAGACCCTCTGGAAACACCATATATTTT. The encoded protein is CASSSRDRPSGNTIYF.

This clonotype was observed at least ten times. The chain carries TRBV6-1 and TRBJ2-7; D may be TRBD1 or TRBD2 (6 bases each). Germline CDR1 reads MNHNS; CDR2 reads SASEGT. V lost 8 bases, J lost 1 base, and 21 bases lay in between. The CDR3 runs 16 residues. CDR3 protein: CASVGVGGRRSYEQYF. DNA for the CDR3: TGTGCCAGCGTTGGAGTTGGGGGGCGCAGGTCCTACGAGCAGTACTTC.

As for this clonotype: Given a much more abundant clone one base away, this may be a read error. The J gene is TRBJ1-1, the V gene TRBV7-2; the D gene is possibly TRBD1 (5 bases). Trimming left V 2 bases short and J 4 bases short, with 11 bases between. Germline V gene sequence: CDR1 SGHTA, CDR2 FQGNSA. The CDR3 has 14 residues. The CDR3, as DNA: TGTGCCAGCAGCTTATCAGGGCCGGCCACTGAAGCTTTCTTT. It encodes CASSLSGPATEAFF.

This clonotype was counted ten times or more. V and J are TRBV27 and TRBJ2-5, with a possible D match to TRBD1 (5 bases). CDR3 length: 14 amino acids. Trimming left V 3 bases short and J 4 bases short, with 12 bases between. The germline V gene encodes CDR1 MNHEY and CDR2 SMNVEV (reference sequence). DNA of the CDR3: TGTGCCAGCAGTTTGACAGCCAGACGAGAGACCCAGTACTTC. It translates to CASSLTARRETQYF.